This T cell receptor beta chain was retrieved from a study of blood T cell repertoires in COVID-19 (dated by TCRdb to 2018 to 2021). Regarding the study in general: Samples covering the acute and convalescent phases of COVID-19 were provided by collaborators in the United States, Italy and Spain. The samples were drawn from two sources: the first 160 participants of the ongoing ImmuneRACE study, and about 1,300 subjects contributed by 6 global collaborators. The prospective study material was composed of cDNA or gDNA derived from T cells, B-cell-depleted T cells, or PBMCs. Deeply sampled blood TCRbeta repertoires from subjects exposed to, actively infected with, or recovered from COVID-19 were included in the dataset. The repertoires were released in a freely available public database intended as a resource for research on the immune response to SARS-CoV-2. Where available, HLA class I and class II types were taken from metadata supplied by the sample provider and were not determined by assay-based typing. Sample metadata almost always included a de-identified subject ID, COVID-19 status, age in years and sex. Overall study outcomes, separate from this receptor: The amount of clinical and demographic metadata varied by source and participant and was provided uncurated.

As concerns this clone: The antigen it recognizes is unknown. No per-base quality is available; no much larger clone lies one base away.

Collaborating institutions collected whole blood in K2EDTA tubes following their own protocols. For TCRbeta analysis, collaborators shipped samples as frozen whole blood, isolated PBMCs, or DNA extracted from either of those sample types. TCRbeta CDR3 regions were amplified from genomic DNA by means of the immunoSEQ Assay, a bias-controlled multiplex PCR. As for the original processing: The number of nucleated cells in each sample was estimated from the amplification of reference gene primers within the assay. To quantify the absolute abundance of each unique TCRbeta CDR3 rearrangement, sequence reads were collapsed and filtered. For each sample, productive Simpson clonality was calculated by taking the square root of Simpson's diversity index across productive rearrangements. TCRdb carries this immuneACCESS record with in-frame sequences only. Its versions omit some clonotypes, under half of them owing to an unresolved V gene in the studies checked, with the rest unexplained. Clonal size and the V and J genes are those of that table, whereas D and trimming came from the DNA. This sample is represented by about 490,000 clones; 75% to 90% of them were singletons. Together, the top ten hold 3% to 4% of the sample.

CDR3 length: 15 amino acids, cysteine to phenylalanine. CDR3 DNA is the only sequence kept; it has 45 bases, read in frame from the first base. V drops 0 bases and J drops 9 bases, leaving 12 bases in between. CDR1 and CDR2 are drawn from the germline V gene: MNHNS, SASEGT. The sequenced sample consisted of peripheral blood. This receptor was taken from a human donor in a cohort sampled during active COVID-19. The rearrangement combines TRBV6-1 with TRBJ1-6; 6 matching bases give a weak D call of TRBD1. The encoded CDR3 is CASSEAGHLISPLHF. The DNA sequence follows: TGTGCCAGCAGTGAAGCGGGACATCTCATTTCACCCCTCCACTTT.